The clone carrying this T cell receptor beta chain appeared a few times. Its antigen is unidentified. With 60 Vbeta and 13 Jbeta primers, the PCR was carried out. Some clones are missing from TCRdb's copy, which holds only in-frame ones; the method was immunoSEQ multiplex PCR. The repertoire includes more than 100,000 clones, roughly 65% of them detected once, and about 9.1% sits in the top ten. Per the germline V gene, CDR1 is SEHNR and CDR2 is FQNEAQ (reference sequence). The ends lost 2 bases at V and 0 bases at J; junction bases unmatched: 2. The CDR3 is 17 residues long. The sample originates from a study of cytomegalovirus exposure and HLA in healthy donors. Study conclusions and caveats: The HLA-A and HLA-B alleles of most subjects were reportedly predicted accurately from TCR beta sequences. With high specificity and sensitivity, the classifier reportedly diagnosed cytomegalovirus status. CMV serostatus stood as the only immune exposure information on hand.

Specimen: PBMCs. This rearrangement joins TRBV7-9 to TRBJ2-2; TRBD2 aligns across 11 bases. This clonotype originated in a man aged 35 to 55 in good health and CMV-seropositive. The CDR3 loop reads CASSLLLAGANTGELFF. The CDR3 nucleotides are TGTGCCAGCAGCTTATTACTAGCGGGGGCGAACACCGGGGAGCTGTTTTTT.